Reported below is one T cell receptor (beta chain). This sample is part of a study of cytomegalovirus exposure and HLA in healthy donors. Donors came from a validation cohort of over a hundred subjects, distinct from the first 666-subject cohort. The protocol was immunoSEQ multiplex PCR, while the TCRdb copy is restricted to in-frame clones and leaves out a portion. The table includes fewer than 100,000 clones, roughly 90% detected once. The CDR3 runs 15 residues. From germline, CDR1 is SEHNR and CDR2 FQNEAQ (reference sequence). V lost 0 bases and J lost 4, with 13 bases in between. The chain employs TRBV7-9 and TRBJ2-7, with D tentatively TRBD1 (5 bases). This clonotype was sampled from a man aged 30 to 39 in good health and CMV-seronegative. Material for sequencing was PBMCs. CDR3: CASSLASGQGYEQYF. Written as DNA, the CDR3 is TGTGCCAGCAGCTTAGCATCAGGGCAGGGATACGAGCAGTACTTC.